The 10 T cell receptor beta chains listed next were all sequenced from one sample in a study of T cell clonality in common variable immunodeficiency. Their recognized antigens are unknown. Here immunoSEQ multiplex PCR was the method, and the copy in TCRdb shows in-frame clones only, minus some. The sample shows 25,000 to 30,000 clones, none of them appearing just once. Study conclusions and caveats: Fewer deletions and N-nucleotide insertions were reportedly seen in common variable immunodeficiency TCR beta sequences.

The sequenced sample consisted of peripheral blood mononuclear cells. The receptors shown here come from a human donor with common variable immunodeficiency.

At least ten counts were recorded for this clone. The read falls 3 residues short of the CDR3 end, and the missing part is taken from the germline J gene. The chain has TRBV2 and TRBJ2-7; 11 nucleotides agree with TRBD2. CDR1 is SNHLY and CDR2 is FYNNEI in the germline V gene. Trimming took 4 bases from V and 5 from J; bases not matched to a gene: 7. The length of the CDR3 is 15 residues. CDR3 DNA (partial): TGTGCCAGCAGTGGCCAACTAGCGGGAGTCAACGAG. The encoded protein is CASSGQLAGVNE. The full-length CDR3 reads as CASSGQLAGVNEQYF.

This clone appeared many times. The CDR3 is cut off 3 residues early in the read; its end comes from the germline J gene. The genes are TRBV7-9 and TRBJ2-3; D perhaps matches TRBD2 (5 bases). CDR1 and CDR2 from the germline V gene are SEHNR and FQNEAQ (reference sequence). The CDR3 has 14 residues. Trimming pared 0 bases from V and 5 bases from J, leaving 9 bases between. The CDR3 loop reads CASSLAGAVDTQYF. Partial CDR3 DNA: TGTGCCAGCAGCTTAGCGGGAGCGGTAGATACG.

Many counts were recorded for this clone. The read halts 3 residues ahead of the CDR3 end, with the missing end drawn from the germline J gene. The chain is built from TRBV19 and TRBJ2-3; tentative D call: TRBD2 (5 bases). The CDR3 loop spans 17 amino acids. The V gene lost 5 bases and the J gene lost 0 bases, with 18 bases spanning the gap. Per germline, CDR1 LNHDA and CDR2 SQIVND (reference sequence). CDR3 in amino acids: CASSSVGGRSSTDTQYF. The sequenced part of the CDR3 DNA is TGTGCCAGTAGTTCTGTGGGCGGGCGATCTAGCACAGATACG.

At least ten counts were recorded for this clone. The CDR3 end is not reached by the read, which stops 3 residues before it; the germline J gene fills it in. The chain employs TRBV29-1 and TRBJ1-1; the D is unclear. This CDR3 comprises 12 residues. Germline values: CDR1 SQVTM, CDR2 ANQGSEA. Trimming removed 3 bases at V and 1 base at J, with 6 bases between. The CDR3 spells CSVDRKNTEAFF. The sequenced CDR3 bases are TGCAGCGTTGACAGAAAGAACACTGAA.

As to this clone: The CDR3 end falls 3 residues outside the read, so it is completed with the germline J gene. This chain uses TRBV18 with TRBJ2-7; 10 bases map to TRBD1. The CDR3 is 18 residues long. The V and J ends lost 3 bases and 0 bases, in that order; junction bases with no gene match: 11. Germline-derived CDR1 and CDR2 are KGHSH and LQKENI. The CDR3 protein is CASSPWDRGFEDSYEQYF. CDR3 bases read: TGTGCCAGCTCACCTTGGGACAGGGGATTCGAGGACTCCTACGAG.

In this sample, this clone turned up many times. The read terminates 3 residues ahead of where the CDR3 ends, so the germline J gene completes it. The chain carries TRBV5-1 and TRBJ2-2; the match to TRBD2 covers 8 bases. Germline CDR1 reads SGHRS; CDR2 reads YFSETQ. The J segment lost 5 bases and the V segment lost 0 bases, leaving 9 bases of the junction unmatched. This CDR3 has 17 residues. The DNA read from the CDR3 is TGCGCCAGCAGCTTGGGAGTTAGCGGGACCGCTACCGGGGAG. Protein product: CASSLGVSGTATGE. The whole CDR3 protein reads CASSLGVSGTATGELFF. The variable domain in full, with the rest retrieved from reference TRBV5-1 and TRBJ2-2, is KAGVTQTPRYLIKTRGQQVTLSCSPISGHRSVSWYQQTPGQGLQFLFEYFSETQRNKGNFPGRFSGRQFSNSRSEMNVSTLELGDSALYLCASSLGVSGTATGELFFGEGSRLTVL.

The table lists this clone with many counts. The read ends 3 residues shy of where the CDR3 ends; the end is completed using the germline J gene. The V call is TRBV4-2, the J call TRBJ2-1, with TRBD2 matching over 10 bases. Unmatched junction bases numbered 5, after V lost 0 bases and J lost 6 bases. Germline V lookup: CDR1 LGHNA, CDR2 YNFKEQ. The CDR3 is made up of 16 amino acids. Partial CDR3 DNA: TGTGCCAGCAGCCAAGACGTAGCGGGAGGTGGCAATGAG. Translation gives CASSQDVAGGGNE. The entire CDR3 is CASSQDVAGGGNEQFF.

CDR3 sequence: CASKGTGVCGEQYF. The sequenced part of the CDR3 DNA is TGTGCCAGCAAGGGGACAGGGGTTTGCGGCGAG. V and J are TRBV2 and TRBJ2-7; 10 nucleotides match TRBD1. The read terminates 3 residues ahead of where the CDR3 ends, so the germline J gene completes it. V lost 7 bases to trimming and J lost 6 bases; unmatched junction nucleotides: 9. Germline values: CDR1 SNHLY, CDR2 FYNNEI. The CDR3 loop spans 14 amino acids.

The table lists this clone with many counts. The read ends 3 residues before the CDR3 terminus; that terminus is restored from the germline J gene. The genes are TRBV5-1 and TRBJ1-1, with D possibly being TRBD1 (5 bases). The germline V and J ends were trimmed by 1 base and 2 bases, with 12 bases remaining between them. This CDR3 has 15 residues. Germline CDR1 and CDR2: SGHRS and YFSETQ. The sequenced CDR3 bases are TGCGCCAGCAGCTTGTTTGCAGGGATAAACACTGAA. Translated, it gives CASSLFAGINTE. The entire CDR3 protein is CASSLFAGINTEAFF.

Ten or more counts support this clone. The read ends 3 residues before the CDR3 terminus; that terminus is restored from the germline J gene. The V gene is TRBV20-1, the J gene TRBJ2-3, with 10 bases that match TRBD1. The germline CDR1 and CDR2 sequences are DFQATT and SNEGSKA (reference sequence). This CDR3 region has 15 residues. V was pared by 6 bases and J by 3 bases, with 9 bases of the junction left unmatched. The CDR3 sequence is CSAPGQGGNTDTQYF. The covered CDR3 bases are TGCAGTGCCCCCGGACAGGGGGGGAATACAGATACG.